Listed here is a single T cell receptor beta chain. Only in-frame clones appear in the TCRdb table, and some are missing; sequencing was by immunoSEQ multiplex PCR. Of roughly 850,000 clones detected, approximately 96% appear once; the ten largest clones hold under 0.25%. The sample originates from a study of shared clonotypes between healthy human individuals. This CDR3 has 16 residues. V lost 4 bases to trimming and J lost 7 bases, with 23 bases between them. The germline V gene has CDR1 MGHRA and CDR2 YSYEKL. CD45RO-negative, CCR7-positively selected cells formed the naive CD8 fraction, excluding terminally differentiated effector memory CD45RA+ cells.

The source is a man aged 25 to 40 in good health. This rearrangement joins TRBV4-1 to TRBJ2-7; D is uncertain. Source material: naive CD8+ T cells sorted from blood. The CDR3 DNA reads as TGCGCCAGCAGCCTAACGGGCGACTGGCTTTTGGGGGAGCAGTACTTC. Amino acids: CASSLTGDWLLGEQYF.